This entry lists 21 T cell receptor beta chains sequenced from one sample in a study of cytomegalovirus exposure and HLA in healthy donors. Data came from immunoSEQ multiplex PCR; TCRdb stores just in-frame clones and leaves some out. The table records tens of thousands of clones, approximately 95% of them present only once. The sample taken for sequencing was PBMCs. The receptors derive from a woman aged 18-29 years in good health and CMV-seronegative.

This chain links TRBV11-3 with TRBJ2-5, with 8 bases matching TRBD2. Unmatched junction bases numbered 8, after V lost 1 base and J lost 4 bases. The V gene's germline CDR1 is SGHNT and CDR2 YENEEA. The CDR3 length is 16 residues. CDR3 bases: TGTGCCAGCAGCTTAGGTTCGCTGGCGGGAGGAGAGACCCAGTACTTC. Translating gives CASSLGSLAGGETQYF.

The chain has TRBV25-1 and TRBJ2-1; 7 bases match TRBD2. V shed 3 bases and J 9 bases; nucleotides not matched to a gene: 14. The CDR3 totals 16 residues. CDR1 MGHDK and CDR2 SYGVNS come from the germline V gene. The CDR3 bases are TGTGCCAGCAGTGATCTACGGGGGAGGGCCGGGATTGAGCAGTTCTTC. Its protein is CASSDLRGRAGIEQFF.

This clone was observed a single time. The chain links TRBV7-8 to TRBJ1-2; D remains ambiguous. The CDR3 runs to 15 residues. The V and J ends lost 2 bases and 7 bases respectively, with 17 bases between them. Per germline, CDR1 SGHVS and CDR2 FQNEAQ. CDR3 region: CASSLPGALRGGYTF. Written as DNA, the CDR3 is TGTGCCAGCAGCTTACCCGGTGCCCTACGAGGTGGCTACACCTTC.

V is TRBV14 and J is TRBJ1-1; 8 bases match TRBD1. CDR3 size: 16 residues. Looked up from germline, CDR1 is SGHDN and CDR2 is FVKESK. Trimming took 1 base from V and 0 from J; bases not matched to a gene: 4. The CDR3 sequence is CASSQGNRGLNTEAFF. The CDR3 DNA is TGTGCCAGCAGCCAAGGAAACAGGGGGTTGAACACTGAAGCTTTCTTT.

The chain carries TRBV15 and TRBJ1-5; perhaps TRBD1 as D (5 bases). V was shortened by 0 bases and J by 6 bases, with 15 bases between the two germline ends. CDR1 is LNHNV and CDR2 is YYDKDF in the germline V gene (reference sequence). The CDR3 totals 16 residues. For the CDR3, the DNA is TGTGCCACCAGCAGAGAACCCGCAGGGCCTGGTCAGCCCCAGCATTTT. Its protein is CATSREPAGPGQPQHF.

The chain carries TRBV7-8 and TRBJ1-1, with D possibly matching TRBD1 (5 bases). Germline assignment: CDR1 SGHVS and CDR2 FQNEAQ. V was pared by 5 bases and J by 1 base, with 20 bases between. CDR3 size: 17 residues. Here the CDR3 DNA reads TGTGCCAGCAGCCTGACACCAGCCGCTAGGGGGAACACTGAAGCTTTCTTT. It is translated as CASSLTPAARGNTEAFF.

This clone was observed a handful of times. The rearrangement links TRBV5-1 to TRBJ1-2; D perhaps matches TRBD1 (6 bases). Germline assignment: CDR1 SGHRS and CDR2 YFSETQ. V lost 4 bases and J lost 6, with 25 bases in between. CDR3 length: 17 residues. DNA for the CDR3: TGCGCCAGCAGCCACAACCCGTCCCAGGGGAAATTGGATGGCTACACCTTC. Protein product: CASSHNPSQGKLDGYTF. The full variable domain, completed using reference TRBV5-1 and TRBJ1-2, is KAGVTQTPRYLIKTRGQQVTLSCSPISGHRSVSWYQQTPGQGLQFLFEYFSETQRNKGNFPGRFSGRQFSNSRSEMNVSTLELGDSALYLCASSHNPSQGKLDGYTFGSGTRLTVV.

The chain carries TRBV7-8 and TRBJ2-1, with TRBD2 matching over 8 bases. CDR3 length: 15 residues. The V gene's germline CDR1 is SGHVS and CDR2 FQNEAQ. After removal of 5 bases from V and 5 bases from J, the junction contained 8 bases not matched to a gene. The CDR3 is CASSRATSGHNEQFF. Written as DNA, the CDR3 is TGTGCCAGCAGCCGGGCCACTAGCGGACACAATGAGCAGTTCTTC.

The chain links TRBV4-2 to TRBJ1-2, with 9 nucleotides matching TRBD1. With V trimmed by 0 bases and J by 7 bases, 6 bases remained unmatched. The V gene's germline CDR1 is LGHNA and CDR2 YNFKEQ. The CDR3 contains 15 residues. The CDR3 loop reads CASSQDLVGQGGYTF. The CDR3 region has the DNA TGTGCCAGCAGCCAAGATCTAGTGGGACAGGGTGGCTACACCTTC.

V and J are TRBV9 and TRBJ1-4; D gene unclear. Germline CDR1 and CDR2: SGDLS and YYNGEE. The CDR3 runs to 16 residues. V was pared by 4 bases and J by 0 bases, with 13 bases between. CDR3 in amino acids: CASSLSAEATNEKLFF. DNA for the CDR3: TGTGCCAGCAGCCTATCAGCGGAGGCAACTAATGAAAAACTGTTTTTT.

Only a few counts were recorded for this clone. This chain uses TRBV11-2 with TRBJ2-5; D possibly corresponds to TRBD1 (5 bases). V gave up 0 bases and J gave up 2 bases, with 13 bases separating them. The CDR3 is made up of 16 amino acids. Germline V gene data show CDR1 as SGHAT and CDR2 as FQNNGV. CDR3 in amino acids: CASSLDWARDQETQYF. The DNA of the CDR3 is TGTGCCAGCAGCTTAGATTGGGCCAGGGATCAAGAGACCCAGTACTTC.

CDR3 DNA: TGCGCCAGCAGCCGGGGACAGGCAATATCTGGAAACACCATATATTTT. Protein product: CASSRGQAISGNTIYF. This chain uses TRBV5-1 with TRBJ1-3, with 8 positions matching TRBD1. Germline V gene lookup returns CDR1 SGHRS and CDR2 YFSETQ. There are 16 residues in the CDR3. Trimming cost V 4 bases and J 1 base; bases outside gene matches: 7.

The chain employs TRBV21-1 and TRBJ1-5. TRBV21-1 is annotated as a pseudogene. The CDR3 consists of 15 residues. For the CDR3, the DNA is TGTGCCAGCAGCAAATTTCCAGGAGGTAATCAGCCCCAGCATTTT. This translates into CASSKFPGGNQPQHF.

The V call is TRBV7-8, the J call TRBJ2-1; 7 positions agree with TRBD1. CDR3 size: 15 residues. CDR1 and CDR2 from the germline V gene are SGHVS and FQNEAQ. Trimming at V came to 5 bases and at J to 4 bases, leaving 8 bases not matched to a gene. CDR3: CASSGGRQGYNEQFF. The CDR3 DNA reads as TGTGCCAGCAGCGGGGGTAGACAGGGATACAATGAGCAGTTCTTC. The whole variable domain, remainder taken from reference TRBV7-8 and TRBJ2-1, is GAGVSQSPRYKVAKRGQDVALRCDPISGHVSLFWYQQALGQGPEFLTYFQNEAQLDKSGLPSDRFFAERPEGSVSTLKIQRTQQEDSAVYLCASSGGRQGYNEQFFGPGTRLTVL.

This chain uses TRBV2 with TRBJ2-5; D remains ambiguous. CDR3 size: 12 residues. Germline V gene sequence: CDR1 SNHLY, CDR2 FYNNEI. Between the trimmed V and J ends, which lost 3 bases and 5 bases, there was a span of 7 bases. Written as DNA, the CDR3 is TGTGCCAGCAGTGATGTTAGCGAGACCCAGTACTTC. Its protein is CASSDVSETQYF. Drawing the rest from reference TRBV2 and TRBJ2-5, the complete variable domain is EPEVTQTPSHQVTQMGQEVILRCVPISNHLYFYWYRQILGQKVEFLVSFYNNEISEKSEIFDDQFSVERPDGSNFTLKIRSTKLEDSAMYFCASSDVSETQYFGPGTRLLVL.

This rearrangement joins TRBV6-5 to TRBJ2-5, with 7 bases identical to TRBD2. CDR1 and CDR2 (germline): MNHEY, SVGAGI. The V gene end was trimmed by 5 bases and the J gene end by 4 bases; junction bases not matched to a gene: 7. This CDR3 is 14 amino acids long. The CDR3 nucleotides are TGTGCCAGCAGTCCGGGGAGGGGTGTAGAGACCCAGTACTTC. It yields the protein CASSPGRGVETQYF.

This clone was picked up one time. CDR3 nucleotides: TGCGCCAGCAGCCAAGATGAGGCGGCTAGCACAGATACGCAGTATTTT. Protein: CASSQDEAASTDTQYF. The chain carries TRBV4-3 and TRBJ2-3, with D hard to call. CDR1 and CDR2 from the germline V gene are LGHNA and YSLEER. The V end lost 0 bases, the J end lost 0 bases, and 10 bases lay between the germline ends. This CDR3 spans 16 amino acids.

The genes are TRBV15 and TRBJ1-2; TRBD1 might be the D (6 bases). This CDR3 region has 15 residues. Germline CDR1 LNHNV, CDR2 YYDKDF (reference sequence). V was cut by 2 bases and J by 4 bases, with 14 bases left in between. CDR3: CATSRPTGTIYGYTF. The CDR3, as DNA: TGTGCCACCAGCAGACCAACCGGGACAATCTATGGCTACACCTTC.

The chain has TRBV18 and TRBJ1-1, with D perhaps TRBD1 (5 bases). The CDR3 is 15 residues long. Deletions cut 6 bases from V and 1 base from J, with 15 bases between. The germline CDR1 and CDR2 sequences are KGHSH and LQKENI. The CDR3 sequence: CASSPTVTRNTEAFF. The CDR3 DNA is TGTGCCAGCTCGCCGACAGTCACACGGAACACTGAAGCTTTCTTT.

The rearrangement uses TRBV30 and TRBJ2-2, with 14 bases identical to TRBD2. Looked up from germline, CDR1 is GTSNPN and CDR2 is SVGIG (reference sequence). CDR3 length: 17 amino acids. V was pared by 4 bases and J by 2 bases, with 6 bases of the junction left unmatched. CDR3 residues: CAWTHGLAGGNTGELFF. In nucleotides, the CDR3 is TGTGCCTGGACCCATGGACTAGCGGGAGGTAACACCGGGGAGCTGTTTTTT.

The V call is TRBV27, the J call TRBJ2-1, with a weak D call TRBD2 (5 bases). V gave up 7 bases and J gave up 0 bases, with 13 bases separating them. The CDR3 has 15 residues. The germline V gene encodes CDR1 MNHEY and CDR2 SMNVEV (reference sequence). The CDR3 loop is CASIGLAGSYNEQFF. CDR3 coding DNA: TGTGCCAGCATCGGCCTAGCCGGCTCCTACAATGAGCAGTTCTTC.